Listed below are T cell receptor beta chains from one sample, sequenced in a study of blood T cell repertoires in COVID-19. The method was immunoSEQ multiplex PCR; TCRdb's version includes in-frame clones alone and lacks a portion of them. Of under 300,000 clones listed, more than 75% are singletons. The sequenced sample was peripheral blood. The receptor set was obtained from a woman in her 70s with active or convalescent COVID-19. The CDR3 runs from the conserved cysteine through the conserved F or W.

TRBJ1-6,TRBV7-8,CASSPYNSPLHF
TRBJ2-1,TRBV6-5,CASSYSSRQANEQFF
TRBJ1-1,TRBV5-4,CASSSPGQGNAFF
TRBJ1-4,TRBV19,CASREPGGKEKLFF
TRBJ1-2,TRBV6-5,CASRRGSLPGDGYTF
TRBJ1-1,TRBV7-3,CASSSGQPNTEAFF
TRBJ1-4,TRBV11-2,CASSLGDRGRNEKLFF
TRBJ2-1,TRBV18,CASSRNREGEQFF
TRBJ1-1,TRBV28,CASSPRGGRSFGPRRNTEAFF
TRBJ2-7,TRBV19,CASSPTGPRYEQYF
TRBJ1-4,TRBV4-3,CASSQDPPGATNEKLFF
TRBJ1-1,TRBV19,CASSDRDRGLNTEAFF
TRBJ1-5,TRBV24-1,CATSATPGQGAHQPQHF
TRBJ2-7,TRBV4-2,CASSQAGGEGFHEQYF
TRBJ2-2,TRBV7-2,CASTLTGVANTGELFF
TRBJ1-2,TRBV10-3,CAISAGGGYTF
TRBJ1-3,TRBV7-6,CASSPGYRASGNTIYF
TRBJ1-3,TRBV10-3,CAISEVGQIGNTIYF
TRBJ1-1,TRBV2,CASSRKQDSFTEAFF
TRBJ1-1,TRBV11-3,CASSPTSGSTEAFF
TRBJ2-1,TRBV5-1,CASSLQGVTYNEQFF
TRBJ2-7,TRBV7-2,CASSSRGERALEQYF